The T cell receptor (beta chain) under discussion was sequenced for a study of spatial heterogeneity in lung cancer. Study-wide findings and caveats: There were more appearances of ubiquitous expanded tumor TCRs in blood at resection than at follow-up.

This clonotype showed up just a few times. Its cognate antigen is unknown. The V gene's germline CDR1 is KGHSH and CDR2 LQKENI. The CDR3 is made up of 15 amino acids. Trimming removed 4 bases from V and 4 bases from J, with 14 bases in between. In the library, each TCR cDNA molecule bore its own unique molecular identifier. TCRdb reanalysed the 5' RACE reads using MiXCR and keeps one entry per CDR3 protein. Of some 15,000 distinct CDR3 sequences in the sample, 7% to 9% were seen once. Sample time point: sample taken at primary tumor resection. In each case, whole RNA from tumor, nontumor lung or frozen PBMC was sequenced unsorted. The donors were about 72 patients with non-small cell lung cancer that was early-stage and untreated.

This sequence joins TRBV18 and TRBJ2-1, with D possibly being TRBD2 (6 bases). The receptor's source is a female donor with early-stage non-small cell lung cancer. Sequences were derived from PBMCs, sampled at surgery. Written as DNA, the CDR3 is TGTGCCAGCTCACGCACACGCGGGACGTACAATGAGCAGTTCTTC. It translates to CASSRTRGTYNEQFF. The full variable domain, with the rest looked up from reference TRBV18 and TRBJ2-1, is NAGVMQNPRHLVRRRGQEARLRCSPMKGHSHVYWYRQLPEEGLKFMVYLQKENIIDESGMPKERFSAEFPKEGPSILRIQQVVRGDSAAYFCASSRTRGTYNEQFFGPGTRLTVL.